This T cell receptor beta chain was obtained from a study of shared T cell receptors in the human thymus. The method was immunoSEQ multiplex PCR; TCRdb's version includes in-frame clones alone and lacks a portion of them. The table includes just under 550,000 clones, 75% to 80% detected once. V gave up 5 bases and J gave up 9 bases, with 20 bases separating them. In germline, CDR1 is MGHDK, CDR2 SYGVNS. CDR3 size: 14 residues. These data are also associated with another study on human thymus T cells.

The rearrangement joins TRBV25-1 to TRBJ2-7; tentative D call: TRBD2 (6 bases). Material for sequencing was thymocytes. This clonotype was sampled from a boy younger than two with a congenital heart defect. In nucleotides, the CDR3 is TGTGCCAGCAGTTTAGCGGCACCCCGAAGGGGGCAGTACTTC. Protein product: CASSLAAPRRGQYF.